The sequence of this TCR beta chain was determined in a study of T cells in Graves' hyperthyroidism and ophthalmopathy. General observations from the study: Blood also showed most of the thyroid clonotypes that were expanded above 0.001.

Authors of the study amplified TCR beta CDR3 regions from RNA transcripts. The TCR CDR3 was amplified in a first-round RT-PCR using the HTBI primer set. TCRdb re-derived calls from the multiplex PCR reads in MiXCR, one entry per CDR3 protein. The top ten hold around 28% of the sample, which has roughly 400,000 distinct CDR3 sequences, around 15% seen once. CDR3 length equals 16 residues. J gave up 2 bases and V 5 bases, and 9 bases lay outside the gene matches. As concerns this clonotype: What it binds is not known.

V is TRBV12-3 or TRBV12-4 and J is TRBJ1-2; 9 bases map to TRBD1. Sequencing input: blood. The sequence derives from a man over 45 with Graves' ophthalmopathy. In nucleotides, the CDR3 is TGTGCCAGCAGTCCAAGACAGGGGGGGAAAAACTATGGCTACACCTTC. It translates to CASSPRQGGKNYGYTF.